This T cell receptor (beta chain) emerged from a study of regulatory T cells in long-lasting Graves disease. Study-level information: Antithyroid drugs had been taken under 3 months by newly diagnosed Graves' patients.

Findings of the study overall: Favoring TRBV28, TRBJ1-2 and TRBJ2-5 was a feature seen in persistent disease. Peripheral blood, not thyroid tissue, was the sole material studied.

Described time point: newly diagnosed GD, antithyroid drugs for less than 3 months. Generation of the TCR library employed RNA extracted from PBMCs. Arm-PCR with iRepertoire HTBI primers amplified the CDR3 regions for these TCR beta libraries. TCRdb reprocessed the multiplex PCR reads with MiXCR, giving one entry per CDR3 protein. The sample shows 520,000 or so distinct CDR3 sequences, about 12% of them seen only once. The CDR3 sequence is 14 residues long. With 5 bases removed from V and 7 bases from J, the gap between germline ends came to 15 bases. Germline values: CDR1 MNHNS, CDR2 SASEGT. This clonotype was found many times. Its antigen remains unknown. These data also formed part of another study, on T cells in Graves' hyperthyroidism and ophthalmopathy.

The TCR comes from a woman aged 25 to 39 with Graves disease. Sequences were derived from peripheral blood mononuclear cells (PBMCs), sampled at new diagnosis, from a patient treated with antithyroid drugs. The chain combines TRBV6-1 with TRBJ2-1; D perhaps matches TRBD2 (5 bases). CDR3 bases: TGTGCCAGCAGTAACGGACTCCTAAGAAATGAGCAGTTCTTC. Amino acid sequence: CASSNGLLRNEQFF.